This T cell receptor (beta chain) was identified during a study of blood T cells in healthy people across ages. Worth noting for this clonotype: Its target is unknown.

Study-wide results and caveats: TCR beta diversity per million T cells fell roughly linearly with age. Strong correlation existed between TCR beta diversity and naive T cell percentage. Unsorted PBMCs blocked a conclusive comparison of naive and antigen-experienced cells.

A J-beta primer mix and a sample-barcoded 5' primer were used in a second PCR of about 7 to 12 cycles. Sequencing of every sample gave 3 million or more CDR3-containing paired-end reads. TCRdb fed the 5' RACE reads into MiXCR, producing one record per CDR3 protein. The data hold some 1.5 million distinct CDR3 sequences, with 28% observed a single time. Germline lookup yields CDR1 MDHEN and CDR2 SYDVKM. With 2 bases removed from V and 7 bases from J, the gap between germline ends came to 9 bases. The CDR3 is 12 amino acids. This TCR came from a woman in her 30s in good health. The chain links TRBV28 to TRBJ2-7; D gene ambiguous. The specimen sequenced was blood. DNA for the CDR3: TGTGCCAGCAGTTTACTCCCTAGTGAGCAGTACTTC. As protein: CASSLLPSEQYF.